A single sample is the source of the 11 T cell receptor beta chains below, sequenced in a study of blood T cell repertoires in COVID-19. Sequencing used immunoSEQ multiplex PCR; TCRdb keeps in-frame clones, though not all of them. The table shows 55,000 to 75,000 clones, with about 80% occurring only once. The sample taken for sequencing was peripheral blood. Receptors originate from a man between 65 and 80 years old who had recovered from COVID-19.

The CDR3 coding sequence is TGTGCCAGCAGCCCACGGGACACTATCACCGGGGAGCTGTTTTTT. Protein: CASSPRDTITGELFF. The chain employs TRBV5-4 and TRBJ2-2; TRBD1 is a possible D gene (6 bases). The CDR3 sequence is 15 residues long. Germline V gene lookup returns CDR1 SGHNT and CDR2 YYREEE (reference sequence). The germline V and J ends were trimmed by 4 bases and 4 bases, with 14 bases remaining between them. The full variable domain, in which reference TRBV5-4 and TRBJ2-2 provide the parts outside the CDR3, is ETGVTQSPTHLIKTRGQQVTLRCSSQSGHNTVSWYQQALGQGPQFIFQYYREEENGRGNFPPRFSGLQFPNYSSELNVNALELDDSALYLCASSPRDTITGELFFGEGSRLTVL.

This clone was seen a few times. This chain joins TRBV5-1 and TRBJ2-5; 9 nucleotides agree with TRBD2. Germline assignment: CDR1 SGHRS and CDR2 YFSETQ. V shed 8 bases and J 3 bases; nucleotides not matched to a gene: 8. The CDR3 loop spans 14 amino acids. The CDR3: CASQAGGLEETQYF. The CDR3 region has the DNA TGCGCCAGTCAAGCGGGAGGACTTGAAGAGACCCAGTACTTC.

V gene TRBV5-1 combines with J gene TRBJ1-4; TRBD1 matches at 10 bases. CDR1 SGHRS and CDR2 YFSETQ come from the germline V gene. The CDR3 has 17 amino acids. After removal of 4 bases from V and 8 bases from J, the junction contained 14 bases not matched to a gene. As DNA, the CDR3 is TGCGCCAGCAGCACGGGACAGGGGAATGGGGTAGGGGAAAAACTGTTTTTT. This encodes CASSTGQGNGVGEKLFF.

The chain is built from TRBV11-1 and TRBJ2-7; D is possibly TRBD1 (5 bases). V was trimmed by 6 bases and J by 3 bases, leaving 21 bases between them. Germline assignment: CDR1 SGHAT and CDR2 FQDESV (reference sequence). The CDR3 has 16 amino acids. The CDR3 is CASSFREDTRGYEQYF. Here the CDR3 DNA reads TGTGCCAGCAGTTTCAGAGAGGACACGAGAGGCTACGAGCAGTACTTC.

This clone was seen once. J is TRBJ2-1 and V is TRBV18; TRBD1 matches 9 bases. After removal of 5 bases from V and 9 bases from J, the junction contained 5 bases not matched to a gene. Germline CDR1 and CDR2: KGHSH and LQKENI. The CDR3 contains 13 residues. The CDR3 reads CASSGGTGSEQFF. The CDR3, as DNA: TGTGCCAGCTCAGGCGGGACAGGGTCTGAGCAGTTCTTC. Using reference TRBV18 and TRBJ2-1 for the parts outside the CDR3, the full variable domain is NAGVMQNPRHLVRRRGQEARLRCSPMKGHSHVYWYRQLPEEGLKFMVYLQKENIIDESGMPKERFSAEFPKEGPSILRIQQVVRGDSAAYFCASSGGTGSEQFFGPGTRLTVL.

The chain links TRBV19 to TRBJ2-6; 10 positions match TRBD1. The CDR3 runs 16 residues. CDR1 LNHDA and CDR2 SQIVND come from the germline V gene (reference sequence). Unmatched junction bases numbered 5, after V lost 6 bases and J lost 3 bases. For the CDR3, the DNA is TGTGCCAGTAGCTCGACAGGGGGCGATGGGGCCAACGTCCTGACTTTC. Translation: CASSSTGGDGANVLTF.

This clone came up once. The V and J genes are TRBV28 and TRBJ2-3; 10 bases align to TRBD2. Germline CDR1 MDHEN, CDR2 SYDVKM. The CDR3 contains 16 residues. V lost 2 bases to trimming and J lost 3 bases; unmatched junction nucleotides: 5. For the CDR3, the DNA is TGTGCCAGCAGTTTAGGCCTAGCGGGAGAGACAGATACGCAGTATTTT. It translates to CASSLGLAGETDTQYF. The complete variable domain, with remaining parts taken from reference TRBV28 and TRBJ2-3, reads DVKVTQSSRYLVKRTGEKVFLECVQDMDHENMFWYRQDPGLGLRLIYFSYDVKMKEKGDIPEGYSVSREKKERFSLILESASTNQTSMYLCASSLGLAGETDTQYFGPGTRLTVL.

V gene TRBV5-5 combines with J gene TRBJ1-1; D is possibly TRBD1 (5 bases). V was cut by 2 bases and J by 9 bases, with 8 bases left in between. The CDR3 contains 11 residues. Per the germline V gene, CDR1 is SGHKS and CDR2 is YYEKEE (reference sequence). CDR3 in amino acids: CASSLQVKAFF. CDR3 DNA sequence: TGTGCCAGCAGCTTACAGGTCAAAGCTTTCTTT.

The V and J genes are TRBV5-1 and TRBJ2-5; 11 bases are a match to TRBD2. The CDR3 length is 17 residues. Looked up from germline, CDR1 is SGHRS and CDR2 is YFSETQ. J lost 4 bases, V lost 4 bases, and 12 bases had no gene match. The CDR3 DNA reads TGCGCCAGCAGCACTCGCCCACTAGCGGGAGCCCCAGAGACCCAGTACTTC. Protein: CASSTRPLAGAPETQYF. The full variable domain, rest sourced from reference TRBV5-1 and TRBJ2-5, is KAGVTQTPRYLIKTRGQQVTLSCSPISGHRSVSWYQQTPGQGLQFLFEYFSETQRNKGNFPGRFSGRQFSNSRSEMNVSTLELGDSALYLCASSTRPLAGAPETQYFGPGTRLLVL.

This chain uses TRBV5-1 with TRBJ1-1; D perhaps matches TRBD1 (5 bases). CDR1 SGHRS and CDR2 YFSETQ come from the germline V gene. V lost 3 bases, J lost 3 bases, and 15 bases lay in between. There are 15 residues in the CDR3. In nucleotides, the CDR3 is TGCGCCAGCAGCTGGAACGGGGGAGTATACACTGAAGCTTTCTTT. Its protein product is CASSWNGGVYTEAFF.

The chain recombines TRBV19 with TRBJ2-3; D remains unclear. V lost 0 bases and J 2 bases, leaving 9 bases between the germline ends. CDR1 and CDR2 (germline): LNHDA, SQIVND (reference sequence). This CDR3 has 15 residues. CDR3 sequence (DNA): TGTGCCAGTAGTATAGACTCAACTCCCACAGATACGCAGTATTTT. This encodes CASSIDSTPTDTQYF.